Below, 30 T cell receptor beta chains from the same sample are listed, as sequenced in a study of T cells in Graves' hyperthyroidism and ophthalmopathy. Amplified TCR beta CDR3 regions came from RNA transcripts. RT-PCR in the first round (using the HTBI primer set) targeted the TCR CDR3. TCRdb recomputed calls from the multiplex PCR reads with MiXCR, one row per CDR3 protein. Of 300,000 to 450,000 distinct CDR3 sequences in the sample, about 14% were seen once. The material sequenced was blood. The receptors were gathered from a woman in her thirties with Graves' ophthalmopathy.

This clonotype was detected many times. The chain couples TRBV28 to TRBJ1-4; D is undetermined. The germline CDR1 and CDR2 sequences are MDHEN and SYDVKM. The CDR3 is 12 residues long. Trimming pared 6 bases from V and 5 bases from J, leaving 7 bases between. CDR3 sequence: CASRGINEKLFF. In nucleotides, the CDR3 is TGTGCCAGCAGAGGGATCAATGAAAAACTGTTTTTT.

This clonotype was counted many times. CDR3 sequence reads: CASRGTVTKPELFF. CDR3 bases: TGTGCCAGCAGAGGGACCGTTACCAAACCTGAACTGTTTTTT. The chain recombines TRBV6-1 with TRBJ1-4; D might be TRBD1 (5 bases). Between the trimmed V and J ends, which lost 6 bases and 12 bases, there was a span of 20 bases. Germline values: CDR1 MNHNS, CDR2 SASEGT. The CDR3 consists of 14 residues.

The gene calls are TRBV20-1 and TRBJ2-1; no clear D. Trimming took 2 bases from V and 6 from J, leaving 23 bases between them. Looked up from germline, CDR1 is DFQATT and CDR2 is SNEGSKA (reference sequence). CDR3 length: 17 amino acids. The CDR3 nucleotides are TGCAGTGCTAGAAAATCAGAAACAGTCCCCTGGTTCAATGAGCAGTTCTTC. Translating it yields CSARKSETVPWFNEQFF.

This rearrangement joins TRBV28 to TRBJ2-1; TRBD2 agrees at 12 bases. The ends lost 6 bases at V and 9 bases at J; junction bases unmatched: 12. This CDR3 comprises 16 residues. The germline gives CDR1 MDHEN, CDR2 SYDVKM. CDR3 protein: CASRSLTSGGPSEQFF. CDR3 DNA sequence: TGTGCCAGCAGATCTCTGACTAGCGGGGGCCCGAGTGAGCAGTTCTTC.

This clonotype was seen ten or more times. V usage is TRBV28 and J usage is TRBJ1-1; D remains ambiguous. V lost 7 bases, J lost 3 bases, and 9 bases lay in between. Germline V lookup: CDR1 MDHEN, CDR2 SYDVKM. The CDR3 spans 12 residues. The CDR3 region is CASKGGYTEAFF. DNA for the CDR3: TGTGCCAGCAAAGGAGGGTACACTGAAGCTTTCTTT.

This clonotype occurred many times. The chain recombines TRBV11-2 with TRBJ2-3, with D unclear. The CDR3 is made up of 16 amino acids. V was pared by 5 bases and J by 2 bases, with 17 bases between. Germline loops: CDR1 SGHAT, CDR2 FQNNGV. The CDR3 nucleotides are TGTGCCAGCAGCACGTATACGGACGGGCCCACAGATACGCAGTATTTT. This sequence encodes CASSTYTDGPTDTQYF.

This clonotype was counted only a few times. One end of the junction fails to match germline, which may point to a read error. The chain recombines TRBV6-1 with TRBJ2-1; the D gene could be TRBD1 or TRBD2 (6 bases each). The length of the CDR3 is 14 residues. The germline gives CDR1 MNHNS, CDR2 SASEGT. The CDR3 loop is CAGSEVGGKAEQFF. The CDR3 DNA sequence: TGTGCCGGCAGTGAAGTAGGGGGGAAGGCTGAGCAGTTCTTC.

This clonotype was seen repeatedly, ten times or more. The V gene is TRBV5-1, the J gene TRBJ2-1; 8 bases are a match to TRBD2. Trimming cost V 4 bases and J 5 bases; bases outside gene matches: 14. CDR3 length equals 17 residues. The germline gives CDR1 SGHRS, CDR2 YFSETQ. The CDR3 is CASSRFSISGADNEQFF. The CDR3 DNA sequence: TGCGCCAGCAGCCGATTCTCCATTAGCGGGGCGGACAATGAGCAGTTCTTC.

The genes are TRBV6-1 and TRBJ2-1, with D possibly TRBD1 on 6 matching bases. The ends were cut back, 7 bases at V and 9 bases at J, with 16 bases in the middle. CDR3 size: 13 residues. Germline values: CDR1 MNHNS, CDR2 SASEGT. The CDR3, as DNA: TGTGCCAGCATGAACACAGGGTTGCCTGAGCAGTTCTTC. It translates to CASMNTGLPEQFF.

CDR3 nucleotide sequence: TGTGCCAGCAGCCGGGACAGGGGATCCGAGTATGAGCAGTTCTTC. It is translated as CASSRDRGSEYEQFF. The chain couples TRBV6-1 to TRBJ2-1; 10 bases match TRBD1. CDR3 length: 15 amino acids. Germline V lookup: CDR1 MNHNS, CDR2 SASEGT. Trimming at V came to 6 bases and at J to 8 bases, leaving 10 bases not matched to a gene.

In this sample, this clonotype turned up many times. The chain couples TRBV2 to TRBJ1-4, with D possibly being TRBD1 (6 bases). The CDR3 has 14 amino acids. CDR1 and CDR2 from the germline V gene are SNHLY and FYNNEI. Trimming stripped 5 bases from V and 3 bases from J, with 10 bases between. The DNA of the CDR3 is TGTGCCAGCAGTAACAGGGTTGCTAATGAAAAACTGTTTTTT. Translating it yields CASSNRVANEKLFF.

This clonotype was counted ten times or more. The rearrangement uses TRBV6-1 and TRBJ2-7; no clear D gene. There are 14 residues in the CDR3. Germline assignment: CDR1 MNHNS and CDR2 SASEGT. V was shortened by 6 bases and J by 4 bases, with 16 bases between the two germline ends. The CDR3 nucleotides are TGTGCCAGCAGCGGACGCCCAGCGTGGTACGAGCAGTACTTC. Amino acid sequence: CASSGRPAWYEQYF.

This clonotype came up a few times. The chain has TRBV9 and TRBJ2-1; TRBD2 agrees at 14 bases. V shed 3 bases and J 6 bases; nucleotides not matched to a gene: 5. The germline CDR1 and CDR2 sequences are SGDLS and YYNGEE. The CDR3 runs 16 residues. DNA for the CDR3: TGTGCCAGCAGCGCCCGTGGGACTAGCGGGAGCAATGAGCAGTTCTTC. Translated, it gives CASSARGTSGSNEQFF.

This clonotype was picked up a small number of times. The rearrangement links TRBV6-5 to TRBJ2-1; D perhaps matches TRBD2 (7 bases). V gave up 0 bases and J gave up 2 bases, with 14 bases separating them. Germline CDR1 MNHEY, CDR2 SVGAGI. There are 17 residues in the CDR3. The CDR3 protein is CASSYSGGPYTYNEQFF. CDR3 nucleotide sequence: TGTGCCAGCAGTTACTCGGGGGGGCCATACACCTACAATGAGCAGTTCTTC.

The table lists this clonotype with many counts. The chain links TRBV27 to TRBJ1-1; D gene uncertain. Looked up from germline, CDR1 is MNHEY and CDR2 is SMNVEV (reference sequence). CDR3 size: 13 residues. The germline V and J ends were trimmed by 5 bases and 0 bases, with 7 bases remaining between them. CDR3 residues: CASSTALNTEAFF. The CDR3 nucleotides are TGTGCCAGCAGTACAGCCTTGAACACTGAAGCTTTCTTT.

The chain recombines TRBV2 with TRBJ2-7; 13 bases are a match to TRBD2. The CDR3 consists of 15 residues. Germline CDR1 reads SNHLY; CDR2 reads FYNNEI. V lost 0 bases to trimming and J lost 6 bases; unmatched junction nucleotides: 2. The chain's CDR3 is CASSEALAGGREQYF. CDR3 sequence (DNA): TGTGCCAGCAGTGAAGCACTAGCGGGGGGGCGCGAGCAGTACTTC.

This clonotype was recorded many times. V is TRBV27 and J is TRBJ2-7; 15 bases map to TRBD2. Germline CDR1 reads MNHEY; CDR2 reads SMNVEV (reference sequence). CDR3 size: 15 residues. After removal of 6 bases from V and 3 bases from J, the junction contained 3 bases not matched to a gene. The chain's CDR3 is CASSPGLAGGYEQYF. CDR3 sequence (DNA): TGTGCCAGCAGCCCGGGACTAGCGGGGGGCTACGAGCAGTACTTC.

This clonotype was seen ten or more times. V and J are TRBV20-1 and TRBJ2-7; D call uncertain. CDR3 length equals 16 residues. Trimming stripped 2 bases from V and 7 bases from J, with 24 bases between. Germline values: CDR1 DFQATT, CDR2 SNEGSKA (reference sequence). CDR3 nucleotides: TGCAGTGCTAGACTTCCTCCAGAAGTGCCGTTGGGTGAGCAGTACTTC. This translates into CSARLPPEVPLGEQYF.

This clonotype occurred once. The J gene is TRBJ1-5, the V gene TRBV19, with 10 positions matching TRBD1. The germline V gene has CDR1 LNHDA and CDR2 SQIVND (reference sequence). The CDR3 has 15 amino acids. V was clipped by 6 bases and J by 4 bases; unmatched bases: 6. The chain's CDR3 is CASSLTGGQNQPQHF. The CDR3 DNA sequence: TGTGCCAGTAGCCTGACAGGGGGCCAGAATCAGCCCCAGCATTTT.

This clonotype was counted many times. The chain combines TRBV28 with TRBJ1-1; D unclear. V dropped 7 bases and J dropped 10 bases, with 19 bases sitting between them. Germline V CDR1 and CDR2: MDHEN, SYDVKM. The CDR3 is 13 residues long. The CDR3 DNA follows: TGTGCCAGCACCGAGACTAATCGTAAACGAGCTTTCTTT. Encoded protein: CASTETNRKRAFF. Together with reference TRBV28 and TRBJ1-1, the CDR3 gives the full variable domain: DVKVTQSSRYLVKRTGEKVFLECVQDMDHENMFWYRQDPGLGLRLIYFSYDVKMKEKGDIPEGYSVSREKKERFSLILESASTNQTSMYLCASTETNRKRAFFGQGTRLTVV.

This clonotype showed up just a few times. The rearrangement links TRBV27 to TRBJ2-7, with 9 nucleotides matching TRBD1. The junction had 5 bases not matched to a gene; V was cut back by 2 bases and J by 3 bases. This CDR3 region has 15 residues. Germline CDR1 MNHEY, CDR2 SMNVEV (reference sequence). CDR3 nucleotides: TGTGCCAGCAGTTTAATAGGGACAGGGTACTACGAGCAGTACTTC. It is translated as CASSLIGTGYYEQYF.

This clonotype has a count of ten or more. This chain joins TRBV20-1 and TRBJ2-5; D is perhaps TRBD2 (6 bases). Germline-derived CDR1 and CDR2 are DFQATT and SNEGSKA (reference sequence). Trimming stripped 6 bases from V and 4 bases from J, with 18 bases between. The CDR3 runs to 14 residues. The CDR3: CSAGRGSVGETQYF. The CDR3 nucleotides read TGCAGTGCCGGGAGAGGGTCGGTTGGAGAGACCCAGTACTTC.

This clonotype appeared many times. J is TRBJ2-3 and V is TRBV14; weak D call: TRBD2 (5 bases). Germline lookup yields CDR1 SGHDN and CDR2 FVKESK. The CDR3 spans 14 residues. Between the trimmed V and J ends, which lost 2 bases and 4 bases, there was a span of 10 bases. CDR3 amino acids: CASSQTRLPDTQYF. The CDR3 nucleotides are TGTGCCAGCAGCCAAACCCGACTACCAGATACGCAGTATTTT.

This clonotype was counted at least ten times. J is TRBJ2-5 and V is TRBV5-1, with 7 bases fitting TRBD2. This CDR3 has 13 amino acids. V shed 7 bases and J 5 bases; nucleotides not matched to a gene: 8. CDR1 and CDR2 (germline): SGHRS, YFSETQ. CDR3 sequence reads: CASRTSGHETQYF. The DNA of the CDR3 is TGCGCCAGCCGGACTAGTGGGCACGAGACCCAGTACTTC.

Ten or more counts support this clonotype. The rearrangement links TRBV2 to TRBJ2-6; tentative D call: TRBD1 (5 bases). Trimming pared 2 bases from V and 4 bases from J, leaving 24 bases between. Germline values: CDR1 SNHLY, CDR2 FYNNEI. This CDR3 comprises 20 residues. The CDR3 reads CASSESRTLPLLKGANVLTF. The CDR3 bases are TGTGCCAGCAGTGAATCCAGGACACTCCCTTTATTGAAGGGGGCCAACGTCCTGACTTTC.

The rearrangement uses TRBV30 and TRBJ1-5; 8 nucleotides agree with TRBD1. CDR3 length: 15 amino acids. V lost 2 bases to trimming and J lost 4 bases; unmatched junction nucleotides: 7. CDR1 GTSNPN and CDR2 SVGIG come from the germline V gene (reference sequence). The CDR3 bases are TGTGCCTGGAGTACAACCAGGGGGCAGAATCAGCCCCAGCATTTT. It codes for CAWSTTRGQNQPQHF.

This clonotype was counted between two and nine times. The chain has TRBV2 and TRBJ2-5; TRBD1 matches 10 bases. J was trimmed by 7 bases and V by 10 bases; bases with no gene match: 18. The CDR3 runs 16 residues. Germline assignment: CDR1 SNHLY and CDR2 FYNNEI. CDR3 sequence (DNA): TGTGCCACCTCGTCCCGGGACAGGGGTGGGCTAGGGACCCAGTACTTC. Amino acid sequence: CATSSRDRGGLGTQYF.

This clonotype has at least ten counts. V is TRBV6-1 and J is TRBJ1-3; no clear D gene. V was trimmed by 7 bases and J by 0 bases, leaving 10 bases between them. This CDR3 region has 14 residues. CDR1 MNHNS and CDR2 SASEGT come from the germline V gene. The CDR3, as DNA: TGTGCCAGCAAACGGGGTATCTCTGGAAACACCATATATTTT. This codes for CASKRGISGNTIYF.

This chain joins TRBV7-9 and TRBJ2-3, with TRBD1 identical over 7 bases. The germline gives CDR1 SEHNR, CDR2 FQNEAQ (reference sequence). The CDR3 sequence is 17 residues long. With 8 bases clipped from V and 2 bases from J, the junction kept 16 bases outside the gene matches. The CDR3 DNA reads TGTGCCAGCGAGTCCCCAGGTTGGCAGGGGGACACAGATACGCAGTATTTT. Protein product: CASESPGWQGDTDTQYF.

A note on this clonotype: The CDR3 ends on some other residue instead of the conserved phenylalanine or tryptophan, so this is likely a read error. The chain has TRBV20-1 and TRBJ1-6, with TRBD1 as a possible D gene (6 bases). The CDR3 is 16 residues long. Germline V lookup: CDR1 DFQATT, CDR2 SNEGSKA (reference sequence). Trimming removed 2 bases from V and 4 bases from J, with 15 bases in between. The CDR3 DNA reads as TGCAGTGCTAGATTCCCCGGGACACCTTATAATTCACCCCTCCACCTT. Residues: CSARFPGTPYNSPLHL.